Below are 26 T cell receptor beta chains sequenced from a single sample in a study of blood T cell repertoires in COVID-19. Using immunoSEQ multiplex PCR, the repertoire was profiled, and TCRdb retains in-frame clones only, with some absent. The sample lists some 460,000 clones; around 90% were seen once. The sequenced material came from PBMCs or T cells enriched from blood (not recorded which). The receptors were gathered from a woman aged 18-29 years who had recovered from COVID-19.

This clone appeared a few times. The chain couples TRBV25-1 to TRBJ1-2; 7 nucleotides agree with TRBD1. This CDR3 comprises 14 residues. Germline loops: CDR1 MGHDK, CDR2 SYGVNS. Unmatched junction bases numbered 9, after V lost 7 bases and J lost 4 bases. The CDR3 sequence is CASTDGRDSYGYTF. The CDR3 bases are TGTGCCAGCACCGACGGCCGGGACAGCTATGGCTACACCTTC.

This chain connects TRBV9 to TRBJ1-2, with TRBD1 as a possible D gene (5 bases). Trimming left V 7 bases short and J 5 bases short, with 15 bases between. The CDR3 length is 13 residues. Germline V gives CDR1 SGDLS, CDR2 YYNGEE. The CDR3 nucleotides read TGTGCCAGCTCCGTCGCGGAGGGGTATGGCTACACCTTC. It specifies CASSVAEGYGYTF.

The CDR3 DNA reads TGTGCCAGTAGTCTTCTCGACTCTACAGATACGCAGTATTTT. Its translation: CASSLLDSTDTQYF. The rearrangement uses TRBV19 and TRBJ2-3; D is unclear. The CDR3 is 14 amino acids. V was clipped by 5 bases and J by 3 bases, with 12 bases between them. Germline V lookup: CDR1 LNHDA, CDR2 SQIVND (reference sequence).

CDR3 in DNA: TGTGCCAGCTCCGGGGTTGGAGAGACCCAGTACTTC. Translation: CASSGVGETQYF. V is TRBV7-9 and J is TRBJ2-5; possible D gene TRBD2, 5 bases. V was trimmed by 8 bases and J by 4 bases, leaving 11 bases between them. The CDR3 extends over 12 amino acids. In germline, CDR1 is SEHNR, CDR2 FQNEAQ (reference sequence).

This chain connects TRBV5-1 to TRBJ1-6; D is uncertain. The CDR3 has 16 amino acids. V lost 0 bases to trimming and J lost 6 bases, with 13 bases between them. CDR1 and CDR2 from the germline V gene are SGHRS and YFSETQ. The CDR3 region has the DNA TGCGCCAGCAGCTTGGAGGCTACGGGAGGTAATTCACCCCTCCACTTT. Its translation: CASSLEATGGNSPLHF.

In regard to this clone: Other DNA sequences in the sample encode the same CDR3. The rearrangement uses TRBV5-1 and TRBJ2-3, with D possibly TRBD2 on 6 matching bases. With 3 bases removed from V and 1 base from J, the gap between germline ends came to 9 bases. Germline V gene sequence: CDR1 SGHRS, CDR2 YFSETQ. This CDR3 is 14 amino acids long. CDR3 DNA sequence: TGCGCCAGCAGCTCCTCGGGGGGCACAGATACGCAGTATTTT. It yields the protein CASSSSGGTDTQYF.

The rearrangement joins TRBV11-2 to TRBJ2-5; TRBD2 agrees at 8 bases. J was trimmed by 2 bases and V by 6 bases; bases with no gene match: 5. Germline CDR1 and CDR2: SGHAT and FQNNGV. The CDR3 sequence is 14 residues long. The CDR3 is CASRAGGYQETQYF. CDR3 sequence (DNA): TGTGCCAGCAGGGCGGGGGGATATCAAGAGACCCAGTACTTC.

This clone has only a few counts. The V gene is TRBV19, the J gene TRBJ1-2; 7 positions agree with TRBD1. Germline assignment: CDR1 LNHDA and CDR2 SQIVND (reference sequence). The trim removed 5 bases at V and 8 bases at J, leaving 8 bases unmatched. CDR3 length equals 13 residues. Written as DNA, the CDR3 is TGTGCCAGTAGTCCGGAGGGGGCGGAAGGCTACACCTTC. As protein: CASSPEGAEGYTF. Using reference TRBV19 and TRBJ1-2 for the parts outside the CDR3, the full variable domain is DGGITQSPKYLFRKEGQNVTLSCEQNLNHDAMYWYRQDPGQGLRLIYYSQIVNDFQKGDIAEGYSVSREKKESFPLTVTSAQKNPTAFYLCASSPEGAEGYTFGSGTRLTVV.

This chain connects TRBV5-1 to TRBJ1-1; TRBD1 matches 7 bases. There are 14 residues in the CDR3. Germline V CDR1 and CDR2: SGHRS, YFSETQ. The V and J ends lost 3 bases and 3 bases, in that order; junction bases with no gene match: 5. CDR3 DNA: TGCGCCAGCAGCTGGACCGGGACAGACACTGAAGCTTTCTTT. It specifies CASSWTGTDTEAFF.

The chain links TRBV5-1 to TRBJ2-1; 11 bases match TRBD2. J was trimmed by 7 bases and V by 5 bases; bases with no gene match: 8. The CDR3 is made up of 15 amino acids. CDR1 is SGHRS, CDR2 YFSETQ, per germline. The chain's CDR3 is CASRPTSGGGNEQFF. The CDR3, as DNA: TGCGCCAGCAGGCCCACTAGCGGGGGAGGAAATGAGCAGTTCTTC.

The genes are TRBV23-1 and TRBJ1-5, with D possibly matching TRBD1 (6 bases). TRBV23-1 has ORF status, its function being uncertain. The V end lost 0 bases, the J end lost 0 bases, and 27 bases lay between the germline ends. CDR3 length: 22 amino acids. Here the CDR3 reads CASSQSWRGGRGLDRSNQPQHF. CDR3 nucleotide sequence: TGCGCCAGCAGTCAATCCTGGCGCGGGGGCAGGGGACTGGACCGTAGCAATCAGCCCCAGCATTTT.

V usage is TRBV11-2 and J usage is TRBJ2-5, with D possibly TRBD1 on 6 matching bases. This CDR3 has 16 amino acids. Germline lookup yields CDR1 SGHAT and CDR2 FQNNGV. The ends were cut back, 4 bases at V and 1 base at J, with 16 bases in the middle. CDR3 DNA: TGTGCCAGCAGCTCCTGGACAGTAGGGGGCCAAGAGACCCAGTACTTC. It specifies CASSSWTVGGQETQYF.

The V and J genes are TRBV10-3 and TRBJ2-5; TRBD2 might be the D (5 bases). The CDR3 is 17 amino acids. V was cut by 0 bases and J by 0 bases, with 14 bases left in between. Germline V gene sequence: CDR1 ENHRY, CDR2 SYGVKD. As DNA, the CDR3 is TGTGCCATCAGTGAGTCGAGGGCCTTTTTGGACCAAGAGACCCAGTACTTC. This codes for CAISESRAFLDQETQYF.

The CDR3 sequence is CASSQRQGSEAFF. The CDR3 region has the DNA TGCGCCAGCAGTCAACGGCAGGGGTCTGAAGCTTTCTTT. This sequence joins TRBV23-1 and TRBJ1-1, with a weak D call TRBD1 (6 bases). TRBV23-1 is flagged as an ORF with uncertain function. V was pared by 2 bases and J by 6 bases, with 10 bases between. CDR3 length: 13 residues.

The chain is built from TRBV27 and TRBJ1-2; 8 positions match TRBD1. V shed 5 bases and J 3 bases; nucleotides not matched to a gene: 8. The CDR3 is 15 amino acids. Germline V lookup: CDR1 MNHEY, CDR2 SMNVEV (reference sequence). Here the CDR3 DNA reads TGTGCCAGCAGTCTGCGGGGGACAGGAGACTATGGCTACACCTTC. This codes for CASSLRGTGDYGYTF.

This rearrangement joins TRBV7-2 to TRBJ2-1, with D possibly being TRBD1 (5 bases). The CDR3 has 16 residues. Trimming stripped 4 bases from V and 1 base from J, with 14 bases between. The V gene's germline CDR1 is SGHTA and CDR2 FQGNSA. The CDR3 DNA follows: TGTGCCAGCAGCTGGAGATCAGGGTTATCCTACAATGAGCAGTTCTTC. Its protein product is CASSWRSGLSYNEQFF.

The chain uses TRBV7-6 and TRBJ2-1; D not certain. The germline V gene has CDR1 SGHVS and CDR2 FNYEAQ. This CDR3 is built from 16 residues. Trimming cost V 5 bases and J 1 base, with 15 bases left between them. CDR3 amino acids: CASSPRSYSSYNEQFF. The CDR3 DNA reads TGTGCCAGCAGCCCGAGGTCTTATTCTTCCTACAATGAGCAGTTCTTC.

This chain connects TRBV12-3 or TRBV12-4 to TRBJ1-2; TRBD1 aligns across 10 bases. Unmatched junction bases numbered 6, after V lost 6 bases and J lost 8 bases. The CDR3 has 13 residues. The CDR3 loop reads CASSPDRGRGYTF. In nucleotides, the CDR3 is TGTGCCAGCAGCCCTGACAGGGGGCGCGGCTACACCTTC.

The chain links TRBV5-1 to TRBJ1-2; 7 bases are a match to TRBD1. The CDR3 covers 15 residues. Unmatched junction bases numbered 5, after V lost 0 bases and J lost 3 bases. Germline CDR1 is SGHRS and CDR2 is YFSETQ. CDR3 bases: TGCGCCAGCAGCTTGGGTGGGACAGACCACTATGGCTACACCTTC. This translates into CASSLGGTDHYGYTF.

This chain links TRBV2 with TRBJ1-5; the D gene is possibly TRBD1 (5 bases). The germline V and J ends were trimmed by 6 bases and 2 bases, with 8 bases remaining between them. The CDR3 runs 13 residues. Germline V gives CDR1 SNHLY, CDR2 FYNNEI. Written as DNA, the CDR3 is TGTGCCAGCAGGGGAGGGGGCAATCAGCCCCAGCATTTT. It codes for CASRGGGNQPQHF.

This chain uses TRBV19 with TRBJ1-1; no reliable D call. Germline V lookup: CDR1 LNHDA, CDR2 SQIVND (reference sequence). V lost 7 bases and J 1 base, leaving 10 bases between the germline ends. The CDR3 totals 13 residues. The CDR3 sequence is CASKGVGNTEAFF. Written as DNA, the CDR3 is TGTGCCAGTAAGGGAGTTGGGAACACTGAAGCTTTCTTT.

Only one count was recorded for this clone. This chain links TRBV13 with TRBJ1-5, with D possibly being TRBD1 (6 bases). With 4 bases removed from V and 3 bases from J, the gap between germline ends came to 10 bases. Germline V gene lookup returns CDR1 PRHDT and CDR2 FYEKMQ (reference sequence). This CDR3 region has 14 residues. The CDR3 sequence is CASSSGQFNQPQHF. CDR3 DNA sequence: TGTGCCAGCAGCTCTGGACAGTTCAATCAGCCCCAGCATTTT.

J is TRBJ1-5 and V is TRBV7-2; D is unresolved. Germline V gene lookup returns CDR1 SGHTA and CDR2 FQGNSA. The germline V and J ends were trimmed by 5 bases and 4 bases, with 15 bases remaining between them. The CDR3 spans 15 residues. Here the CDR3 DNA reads TGTGCCAGCAGCCTTGGGAGTTCGACTAATCAGCCCCAGCATTTT. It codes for CASSLGSSTNQPQHF.

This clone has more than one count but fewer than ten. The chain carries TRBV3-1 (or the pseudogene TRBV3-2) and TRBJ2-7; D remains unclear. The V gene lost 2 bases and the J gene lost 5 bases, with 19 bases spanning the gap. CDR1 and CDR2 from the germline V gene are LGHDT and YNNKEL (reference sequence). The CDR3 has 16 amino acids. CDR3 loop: CASSQPTLNSLNEQYF. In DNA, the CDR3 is TGTGCCAGCAGCCAACCCACCCTCAACTCTCTGAACGAGCAGTACTTC.

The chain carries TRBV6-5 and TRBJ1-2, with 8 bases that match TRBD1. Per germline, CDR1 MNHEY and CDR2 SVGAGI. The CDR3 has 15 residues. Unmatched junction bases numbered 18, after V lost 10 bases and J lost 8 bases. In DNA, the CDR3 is TGTGCCACCCGGGCGTCAGGGGGCGTGGAGAGCGGCTACACCTTC. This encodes CATRASGGVESGYTF.

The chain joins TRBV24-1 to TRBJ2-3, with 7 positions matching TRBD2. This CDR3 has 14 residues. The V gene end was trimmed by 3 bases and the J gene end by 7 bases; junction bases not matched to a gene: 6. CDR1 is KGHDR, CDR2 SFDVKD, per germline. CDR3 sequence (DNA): TGTGCCACCAGTGATACGACTAGCTGGTATACGCAGTATTTT. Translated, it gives CATSDTTSWYTQYF.